This T cell receptor (beta chain) was sequenced during a study of shared clonotypes between healthy human individuals (TCRdb year 2020). For context, the study as a whole: The cohort included three men and a couple of women between 18 and 49 years of age. Per donor, leukapheresis produced somewhere between about 0.8 and 9 billion PBMCs. The study deeply sequenced blood TCR repertoires of several healthy adults to estimate repertoire size and the extent of clonotype sharing between individuals. To increase sequencing depth and limit assay-specific biases, different laboratories used diverse techniques to prepare libraries and sequence TCR repertoires. For each donor, three plates each were used for CD4 naive and CD4 memory, two plates were used for CD8 naive, and one plate was used for CD8 memory. Beyond this particular receptor, the publication reports: Only blood was sampled, and tissue TCR repertoires likely differ from those in blood. Rarefaction of sorted-subset datasets indicated incomplete sequencing despite the large sequencing depth. Clonotypes shared by all four sorted-subset donors showed higher generation probabilities than non-shared clonotypes. The small number of donors limited the genetic and exposure-history diversity represented. Naive subsets generally had larger estimated clonotype richness than memory subsets did. Sharing across a few donors was observed for about 5% of naive CD4, less than 4% of naive CD8, about 2.3% of memory CD4, and 0.4% of memory CD8 clonotypes. Pairwise subsampling led to the expectation that sequencing depth would affect the degree of clonotype sharing among donors.

As to this clone: The antigen this receptor binds is unknown. Per-nucleotide qualities are absent, and no much larger clonotype sits a single base away.

Using the deep immunoSEQ assay, multiplex PCR amplified TCR CDR3 regions from genomic DNA. Extracted genomic DNA from each cell subset was spread evenly across all wells of several immunoSEQ 96-well plates, with each plate serving as a replicate. For sorted subsets, roughly 200 ng genomic DNA, equal to tens of thousands of T cell genomes, was loaded into each replicate PCR. The purified libraries were quantified using a Qubit 3.0 fluorometer, sized with a Bioanalyzer 2100, and then quantified again using the KAPA Library Quantification kit. Each immunoSEQ 96-well plate was sequenced on its own single-read 150-cycle Illumina NextSeq 550 flow cell. Concerning the study's data processing: Because the immunoSEQ output held only junctional sequences and lacked quality scores, the filtering could not match the filtering applied to full-length reads. To assign V/J genes and CDR3, sequences were annotated against IMGT germline references using PyIR, a Python wrapper for IgBLAST v1.9. Reads were filtered out if the reads had weak V/J assignments (E-value above 1e-6), no CDR3, stop codons, out-of-frame junctions, or ambiguous translated residues. A V3J clonotype was defined by an identical inferred V gene, J gene, and CDR3 amino acid sequence. Percentage overlap between repertoires was computed as shared unique clonotypes divided by the size of the smaller repertoire. Repertoire richness was assessed with RTK rarefaction, the Chao1 estimator, and Recon v2.1 estimates of unobserved clonotypes. For all TCRbeta clonotypes obtained by the gDNA method from a few donors, generation probabilities were computed with OLGA. TCRdb mirrors the immuneACCESS table, restricted to in-frame sequences. Some clones are absent from its copies; in checked studies, under half trace to an unresolved V gene, and the reason for the others is unknown. The D gene and trimming were derived from the DNA, and the V and J assignments and clone size from that table. The sample table lists millions of clones, roughly nine tenths of them with a count of one. The top ten hold 0.13% to 0.15% of the sample.

The donors were healthy, HIV-negative adults with no recently reported acute infections or vaccinations. Every donor was a Caucasian adult living in Nashville, Tennessee, USA. CD4+ T cells were enriched by magnetic negative selection; naive cells were then positively selected on CD45RA, and the negative fraction formed the memory subset. Blood was obtained by leukapheresis, after which PBMCs were separated by Ficoll-Histopaque density gradient centrifugation and cryopreserved in liquid nitrogen vapor phase. Analytical flow cytometry was used to check the purity and quantity of every magnetically sorted T cell population. Genomic DNA was isolated from every sorted fraction and measured by UV absorbance on a Nanodrop 2000c. The V end loses 3 bases and the J end loses 2 bases, and a stretch of 20 bases separates them. From the cysteine through the phenylalanine, the CDR3 covers 17 amino acids. Only the CDR3 part of the read is kept: 51 bases, read in frame from the first base. From the germline V gene, CDR1 is MDHEN and CDR2 is SYDVKM.

The V and J genes are TRBV28 and TRBJ2-7; a weak D assignment points to TRBD2 (6 bases agree). The source material was naive CD4+ T cells sorted from blood. The intended sense of this specimen's cell subset or site label: CD45RA+ positively selected. The TCR originated in a man between 18 and 29 years old in good health. The CDR3 protein: CASSFNPNSGGPYEQYF. The bases read TGTGCCAGCAGTTTCAATCCCAATTCCGGGGGACCCTACGAGCAGTACTTC.